Below, 15 T cell receptor beta chains from the same sample are listed, as sequenced in a study of blood T cell repertoires in COVID-19. Sequencing used immunoSEQ multiplex PCR; TCRdb keeps in-frame clones, though not all of them. The sample carries about 280,000 clones, approximately 83% recorded once. Sequencing was performed on peripheral blood. The receptors come from a woman in her 30s who had recovered from COVID-19.

This clone appeared a few times. The chain uses TRBV7-9 and TRBJ2-1, with TRBD1 as a possible D gene (5 bases). The V gene lost 2 bases and the J gene lost 0 bases, with 11 bases spanning the gap. This CDR3 spans 16 amino acids. Per germline, CDR1 SEHNR and CDR2 FQNEAQ (reference sequence). CDR3 in amino acids: CASSLQGPSSYNEQFF. In DNA, the CDR3 is TGTGCCAGCAGCTTACAGGGCCCGAGCTCCTACAATGAGCAGTTCTTC.

This clone was observed once. As DNA, the CDR3 is TGTGCCAGCAGTAGTCGAGGGGCCAACGTCCTGACTTTC. It translates to CASSSRGANVLTF. The genes are TRBV5-6 and TRBJ2-6; D gene unclear. Germline values: CDR1 SGHDT, CDR2 YYEEEE. The CDR3 sequence is 13 residues long. Between the trimmed V and J ends, which lost 5 bases and 4 bases, there was a span of 7 bases.

This sequence joins TRBV12-3 or TRBV12-4 and TRBJ1-6; a possible D gene is TRBD1 (5 bases). V was cut by 5 bases and J by 7 bases, with 9 bases left in between. This CDR3 is built from 13 residues. The CDR3 sequence: CASSLRQNSPLHF. The CDR3 DNA is TGTGCCAGCAGTCTTCGACAGAATTCACCCCTCCACTTT.

The CDR3: CAISDRGGSNQPQHF. For the CDR3, the DNA is TGTGCCATCAGCGACAGGGGTGGTAGCAATCAGCCCCAGCATTTT. The chain links TRBV10-3 to TRBJ1-5; 8 bases are a match to TRBD1. V was pared by 6 bases and J by 0 bases, with 4 bases of the junction left unmatched. CDR3 size: 15 residues. In germline, CDR1 is ENHRY, CDR2 SYGVKD.

This clone was seen more than once but under ten times. J is TRBJ1-5 and V is TRBV28; D remains ambiguous. Germline V gene sequence: CDR1 MDHEN, CDR2 SYDVKM. The CDR3 extends over 16 amino acids. With 5 bases removed from V and 0 bases from J, the gap between germline ends came to 14 bases. DNA of the CDR3: TGTGCCAGCAGTAGTGGCAGGAGGGCTAGCAATCAGCCCCAGCATTTT. It translates to CASSSGRRASNQPQHF.

The V call is TRBV28, the J call TRBJ2-5; tentatively, D is TRBD2 (5 bases). Between the trimmed V and J ends, which lost 7 bases and 5 bases, there was a span of 11 bases. The CDR3 sequence is 12 residues long. Germline lookup yields CDR1 MDHEN and CDR2 SYDVKM. CDR3 amino acids: CASIGVRETQYF. CDR3 coding DNA: TGTGCCAGCATCGGGGTGCGGGAGACCCAGTACTTC. Combining the CDR3 with reference TRBV28 and TRBJ2-5 gives the whole variable domain DVKVTQSSRYLVKRTGEKVFLECVQDMDHENMFWYRQDPGLGLRLIYFSYDVKMKEKGDIPEGYSVSREKKERFSLILESASTNQTSMYLCASIGVRETQYFGPGTRLLVL.

The V gene is TRBV5-1, the J gene TRBJ1-3; D is possibly TRBD1 (5 bases). This CDR3 is 15 amino acids long. Per germline, CDR1 SGHRS and CDR2 YFSETQ. V lost 4 bases, J lost 3 bases, and 14 bases lay in between. CDR3: CASSLGAGVGNTIYF. As DNA, the CDR3 is TGCGCCAGCAGCCTTGGTGCGGGGGTTGGAAACACCATATATTTT.

V usage is TRBV6-6 and J usage is TRBJ2-5; 8 nucleotides agree with TRBD1. The CDR3 is 18 residues long. V shed 5 bases and J 3 bases; nucleotides not matched to a gene: 17. CDR1 and CDR2 (germline): MNHNY, SVGAGI (reference sequence). CDR3 sequence reads: CASSLGQGSISRKETQYF. The CDR3 bases are TGTGCCAGCAGTCTCGGACAGGGCAGTATATCCAGAAAAGAGACCCAGTACTTC.

This clone is a singleton in its sample. The chain couples TRBV4-1 to TRBJ1-3; 10 nucleotides agree with TRBD1. CDR3 length: 17 amino acids. V gave up 1 base and J gave up 5 bases; unmatched junction bases: 8. In germline, CDR1 is MGHRA, CDR2 YSYEKL. The CDR3 is CASSQGDDRGRRNTIYF. CDR3 nucleotides: TGCGCCAGCAGCCAAGGAGATGACAGGGGGCGAAGAAACACCATATATTTT.

The CDR3 bases are TGTGCCAGCAGCTTACAACCTAGCGGGGGTTCGGGGGAGACCCAGTACTTC. The encoded protein is CASSLQPSGGSGETQYF. This chain connects TRBV7-2 to TRBJ2-5, with TRBD2 identical over 10 bases. The CDR3 covers 17 residues. The germline V gene has CDR1 SGHTA and CDR2 FQGNSA. V trimming: 2 bases; J trimming: 5 bases; junction bases outside the gene matches: 11.

The chain carries TRBV28 and TRBJ1-2; 8 bases fit TRBD1. This CDR3 has 18 residues. J gave up 5 bases and V 4 bases, and 18 bases lay outside the gene matches. CDR1 and CDR2 from the germline V gene are MDHEN and SYDVKM. CDR3 in DNA: TGTGCCAGCAGTTCAAGACAGGGGCTCGAGGCGGTGTCATATGGCTACACCTTC. This translates into CASSSRQGLEAVSYGYTF.

The CDR3 loop is CSASSGSKNTEAFF. CDR3 DNA: TGCAGTGCTAGTTCCGGGAGTAAGAACACTGAAGCTTTCTTT. The V gene is TRBV20-1, the J gene TRBJ1-1; D is ambiguous. The germline V gene encodes CDR1 DFQATT and CDR2 SNEGSKA (reference sequence). The CDR3 length is 14 residues. The germline V and J ends were trimmed by 3 bases and 1 base, with 12 bases remaining between them.

The J gene is TRBJ1-6, the V gene TRBV9; D unclear. Trimming removed 4 bases at V and 8 bases at J, with 13 bases between. The CDR3 runs 14 residues. CDR1 SGDLS and CDR2 YYNGEE come from the germline V gene. The CDR3 is CASSPEGSDSPLHF. The CDR3, as DNA: TGTGCCAGCAGCCCCGAGGGCAGCGATTCACCCCTCCACTTT.

This chain links TRBV4-2 with TRBJ2-5, with D possibly being TRBD2 (6 bases). CDR1 is LGHNA and CDR2 is YNFKEQ in the germline V gene. Trimming removed 5 bases at V and 3 bases at J, with 16 bases between. The CDR3 is made up of 15 amino acids. The CDR3 here is CASSNTGDDKETQYF. DNA of the CDR3: TGTGCCAGCAGCAATACGGGGGATGATAAAGAGACCCAGTACTTC.

V usage is TRBV6-5 and J usage is TRBJ1-1; tentative D call: TRBD1 (5 bases). V was clipped by 2 bases and J by 5 bases, with 9 bases between them. Germline V gene sequence: CDR1 MNHEY, CDR2 SVGAGI. This CDR3 has 13 amino acids. Here the CDR3 DNA reads TGTGCCAGCAGTTACCAGGGATGGACTGAAGCTTTCTTT. Its translation: CASSYQGWTEAFF.